The T cell receptor (beta chain) described here comes from a study of blood T cell repertoires in COVID-19. TCRdb's table, derived via immunoSEQ multiplex PCR, lists solely in-frame clones and lacks some. The sample lists around 71,000 clones; approximately 89% were seen once. This CDR3 has 19 residues. CDR1 and CDR2 (germline): KGHSH, LQKENI. Trimming took off 4 bases at V and 0 bases at J, with 22 bases between the two ends. The sequenced sample consisted of peripheral blood. This TCR was sampled from a man older than 75 with acute or convalescent COVID-19. The rearrangement uses TRBV18 and TRBJ2-4; the D gene is possibly TRBD2 (6 bases). The CDR3 loop reads CASSRRRRARALAKNIQYF. CDR3 DNA: TGTGCCAGCTCACGTCGTCGGAGGGCGAGAGCACTAGCCAAAAACATTCAGTACTTC.